This record covers a single T cell receptor (beta chain). TCRdb keeps only in-frame clones here, not all; method: immunoSEQ multiplex PCR. This sample has some 180,000 clones, with 65% to 80% found just once. This sample stems from a study of blood T cell repertoires in COVID-19. Overall study: T cells, B-cell-depleted T cells, or PBMCs provided the cDNA or gDNA that served as material.

Germline CDR1 MGHDK, CDR2 SYGVNS. The trim removed 4 bases at V and 6 bases at J, leaving 4 bases unmatched. CDR3 size: 14 residues. The chain combines TRBV25-1 with TRBJ2-3, with TRBD1 matching 10 bases. The specimen sequenced was peripheral blood. This TCR came from a man between 50 and 59 years old who had recovered from COVID-19. The CDR3: CASSGRDRGDTQYF. CDR3 bases: TGTGCCAGCAGTGGCCGGGACAGGGGCGATACGCAGTATTTT.